This TCR beta chain was sequenced for a study of human T cells and chemical hapten exposure (dated by TCRdb to the early 2020s). Concerning the study at large: For sensitization, 2% DPC in acetone was applied to a 2 cm by 2 cm area of upper inner arm skin. This study followed changes in the peripheral blood TCR repertoire in vivo during primary and secondary sensitization of alopecia patients to the hapten diphenylcyclopropenone (DPC). Libraries were pooled for sequencing, and variation in per-sample TCR yields was attributed mainly to small differences in library volumes within the pool. Throughout the study period of 20 to 30 weeks, patients also received therapeutic DPC doses to the scalp every week. Blood was sampled from patients pre-sensitization (week 0) and at 2, 6 and about 24 weeks after DPC sensitization. The patient cohort, mostly female, included alopecia areata with under or over 50% scalp involvement, alopecia totalis and alopecia universalis. Blood for TCR sequencing was provided by twenty-nine alopecia patients at one to four time points (pre-sensitization, 2, 6 and 24 weeks). Patch tests used Finn chambers with 0.01% DPC on the upper back, scored after 6 days by International Contact Dermatitis Research Group standards. Points the paper makes about the study in general: DPC sensitization did not change how many TCRs were above 1 in 1000 frequency, and no evidence was found of alterations in global repertoire structure. Significantly more large CDR3 similarity clusters were formed by expanded TCRs than by pre-sensitization or healthy control sets, consistent with antigen-driven responses. Patch test score correlated positively with the number of PT1 expanded TCRs, reaching significance at thresholds 8, 16 and 32 but not at 4. After repeated subsampling, the strength of the expansion versus patch-test correlation and the threshold at which it became significant changed. Because all patients had alopecia, a presumed autoimmune disease, the immune response of the patients might differ from that of healthy individuals.

Library preparation was by RACE. The sample was run on a NextSeq 500. During library preparation, unique molecular identifiers were attached to individual cDNA molecules so that TCRs could be counted quantitatively and reproducibly. Each blood RNA sample was used to sequence both TCR alpha and TCR beta chains. Turning to the authors' computational methods: Samples had a median of about 96,000 TCRs, with a range from roughly 23,224 to 700,000. The Decombinator software suite was used to annotate V, J and CDR3 in the TCR reads. For the PS versus PT1 abundance plots, all samples were subsampled to the same number of TCRs (28,000). Expanded TCRs were defined as absent before sensitization and observed at least eight times at the 2-week time point. TCRdb reworked the public reads: Q25 trimming with fastp, MiXCR clone assembly, productive beta chains retained. A single entry per CDR3 protein holds the most common genes and DNA from its merged rows. TCRdb, rather than the study authors, made the V and J calls. This sample gives over 300,000 distinct CDR3 sequences in total; around 5.5% of them show up just once. 2% to 3% of the sample goes to the ten largest clones.

This clonotype occurred a few times. Its binding antigen is unknown. Per-base quality was not reported, and no clone a single base away is much larger than it. The time point tag for this specimen amounts to: pre-sensitization, week 0. The treatment or condition tag for this specimen amounts to: therapeutic diphenylcyclopropenone sensitization with weekly scalp DPC. Blood at each patch-test visit was drawn before the patch test was applied. To be eligible, patients had to be aged 18 to 70, diagnosed with alopecia and judged suitable for DPC therapy, while pregnant patients were excluded. Total RNA was extracted from unfractionated whole blood that had been collected in Tempus Blood RNA tubes. Via the germline V gene (reference sequence), CDR1 is DFQATT and CDR2 SNEGSKA. From the cysteine up to the phenylalanine, the CDR3 has a length of 14 residues. Solely the CDR3 DNA is kept, with 42 bases framed from the first base. Compared with germline, V lacks 0 bases and J lacks 10 bases; bases without a gene match: 9.

This sequence was found in a woman in her fifties or sixties with alopecia areata. Some clones in this sample may be carry-over from other donors' samples. This sequence uses TRBV20-1 and TRBJ1-1, with 9 middle bases fitting TRBD1. The sample was whole blood, taken in connection with sensitization to the hapten diphenylcyclopropenone (DPC). The CDR3: CSARDLQGAVGAFF. Here is the DNA: TGCAGTGCTAGAGATTTACAGGGGGCCGTTGGAGCTTTCTTT.